This TCR beta chain is drawn from a study of shared clonotypes between healthy human individuals. V lost 2 bases to trimming and J lost 3 bases, with 4 bases between them. CDR1 is SGHDT, CDR2 YYEEEE, per germline. The CDR3 contains 12 residues. The repertoire was sequenced with immunoSEQ multiplex PCR; TCRdb's copy has only in-frame clones and lacks some. The top ten clones hold about 1.5% of a sample with about 960,000 clones, over 75% of them seen once. The sample taken for sequencing was memory CD4+ T cells sorted from blood. This sample's subset: CD45RA-negative fraction. V is TRBV5-6 and J is TRBJ2-3; D uncertain. This clonotype was obtained from a man between 18 and 35 years old in good health. Written as DNA, the CDR3 is TGTGCCAGCAGCTTAAGGACAGATACGCAGTATTTT. Residues: CASSLRTDTQYF.